Below, one T cell receptor beta chain is given with its context. Authors' methods: Nucleated cell number was recorded as an estimate derived from reference gene primer amplification. Using immunoSEQ multiplex PCR, the repertoire was profiled, and TCRdb retains in-frame clones only, with some absent. The V and J calls and the clone size are those of that table, but D and trimming were determined from the DNA. The sample yields roughly 85,000 clones, approximately 90% seen once. The sample is drawn from a study of blood T cell repertoires in COVID-19. Study in general: Acute and convalescent COVID-19 specimens originated in the United States, Italy and Spain. PBMCs, B-cell-depleted T cells, or T cells provided the cDNA or gDNA that made up the material.

V was trimmed by 8 bases and J by 4 bases, leaving 20 bases between them. Germline loops: CDR1 MNHEY, CDR2 SMNVEV (reference sequence). The CDR3 is 15 amino acids. The V gene is TRBV27, the J gene TRBJ1-1; D possibly corresponds to TRBD1 (5 bases). The sequenced material came from peripheral blood. The TCR comes from a middle-aged man with active or convalescent COVID-19. For the CDR3, the DNA is TGTGCCAGCGGATTGACCAGGGTAACTTCCACTGAAGCTTTCTTT. Its translation is CASGLTRVTSTEAFF.